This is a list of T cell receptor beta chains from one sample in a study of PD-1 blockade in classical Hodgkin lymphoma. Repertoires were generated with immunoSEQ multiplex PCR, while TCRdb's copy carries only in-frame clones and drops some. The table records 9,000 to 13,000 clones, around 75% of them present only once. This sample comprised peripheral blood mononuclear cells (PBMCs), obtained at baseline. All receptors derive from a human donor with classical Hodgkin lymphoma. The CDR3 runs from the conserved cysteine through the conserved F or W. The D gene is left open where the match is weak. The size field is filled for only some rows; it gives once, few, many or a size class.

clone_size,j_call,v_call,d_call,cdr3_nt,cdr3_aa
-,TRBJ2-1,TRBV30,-,TGTGCCTGGGCTAGGGGGGGCCGGAATGAGCAGTTCTTC,CAWARGGRNEQFF
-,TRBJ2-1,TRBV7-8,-,TGTGCCAGCAGCAGGAGTGGGGAGAGCTCCTACAATGAGCAGTTCTTC,CASSRSGESSYNEQFF
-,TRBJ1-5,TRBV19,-,TGTGCCAGTAGTAGGCCTCCCTCCCTAAACCCGGCGGGTCAGCCCCAGCATTTT,CASSRPPSLNPAGQPQHF
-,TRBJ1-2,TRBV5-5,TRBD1,TGTGCCAGCAGCCGAGACAGGGTCTCGAACTATGGCTACACCTTC,CASSRDRVSNYGYTF
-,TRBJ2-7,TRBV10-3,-,TGTGCCATCAGTATCGGGAGTGTCCACGAGCAGTACTTC,CAISIGSVHEQYF
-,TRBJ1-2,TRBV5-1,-,TGCGCCAGCAGCGCACTACTTAGGACGGCTCAGGACTACACCTTC,CASSALLRTAQDYTF
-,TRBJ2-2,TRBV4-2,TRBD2,TGTGCCAGCAGCCTAACTACGACTAGCGGACGAGCGAACACCGGGGAGCTGTTTTTT,CASSLTTTSGRANTGELFF
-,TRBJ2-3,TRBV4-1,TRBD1,TGCGCCAGCAGCCTAGCAGGGGGCTCAGATACGCAGTATTTT,CASSLAGGSDTQYF
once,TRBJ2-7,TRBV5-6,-,TGTGCCAGCAGATCTCAAGCGGCCTACGAGCAGTACTTC,CASRSQAAYEQYF
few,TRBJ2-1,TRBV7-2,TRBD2,TGTGCCAGCAGCTCGGATAGCGGGACCTACAATGAGCAGTTCTTC,CASSSDSGTYNEQFF
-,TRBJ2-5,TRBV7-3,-,TGTGCCAGCAGTCGTACGGGGGGCACACAAGAGACCCAGTACTTC,CASSRTGGTQETQYF
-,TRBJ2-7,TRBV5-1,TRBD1,TGCGCCAGCAGCTTGGTGGGGACAGAGTACGAGCAGTACTTC,CASSLVGTEYEQYF
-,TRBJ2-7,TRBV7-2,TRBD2,TGTGCCAGCAGCTTAGTAGCGGGGGGGCGGTACGAGCAGTACTTC,CASSLVAGGRYEQYF
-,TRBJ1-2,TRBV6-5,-,TGTGCCAGCAGTTACAGCGTCGGGGGTGGCTATGGCTACACCTTC,CASSYSVGGGYGYTF
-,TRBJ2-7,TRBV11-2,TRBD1,TGTGCCAGCAGCCTTCGGGACAGATCCTACGAGCAGTACTTC,CASSLRDRSYEQYF
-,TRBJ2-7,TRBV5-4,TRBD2,TGTGCCAGCAGCTTGTCTAGCGGGAGGGGGTACGAGCAGTACTTC,CASSLSSGRGYEQYF
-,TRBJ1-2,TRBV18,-,TGTGCCAGCTCACCCGGGCCGGAATTATCCTATGGCTACACCTTC,CASSPGPELSYGYTF
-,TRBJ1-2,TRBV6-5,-,TGTGCCAGCACACCGGGAGGTTTTAACTATGGCTACACCTTC,CASTPGGFNYGYTF
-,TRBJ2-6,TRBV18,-,TGTGCCAGCTCACCTACGGGAGGGGCCAACGTCCTGACTTTC,CASSPTGGANVLTF
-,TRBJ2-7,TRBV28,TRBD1,TGTGCCAGCAGATCCGGGACAGGGGTCTACGAGCAGTACTTC,CASRSGTGVYEQYF
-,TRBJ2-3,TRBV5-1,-,TGCGCCAGCAGCCCGGGACCTCACACAGATACGCAGTATTTT,CASSPGPHTDTQYF
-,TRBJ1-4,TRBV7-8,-,TGTGCCAGCAGCTTACGGGGGGGCAGGAGACTTAATGAAAAACTGTTTTTT,CASSLRGGRRLNEKLFF
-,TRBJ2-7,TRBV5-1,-,TGCGCCAGCAGAGGGGGGGACTACGAGCAGTACTTC,CASRGGDYEQYF
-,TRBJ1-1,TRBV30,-,TGTGCCTGGAGAGTAGGGAGGACTGAAGCTTTCTTT,CAWRVGRTEAFF
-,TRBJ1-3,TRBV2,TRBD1,TGTGCCAGCACCGCAGACAGGGCGAACACCATATATTTT,CASTADRANTIYF
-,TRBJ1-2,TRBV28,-,TGTGCCAGCAGTCCTGGACTGGGATATGGCTACACCTTC,CASSPGLGYGYTF
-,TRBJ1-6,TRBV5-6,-,TGTGCCAGCAGCTTGGGGAGTCTTTCACCCCTCCACTTT,CASSLGSLSPLHF
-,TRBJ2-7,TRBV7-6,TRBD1,TGTGCCAGCAGCCCCGTAGCCACCGGGACAGTCTCCTACGAGCAGTACTTC,CASSPVATGTVSYEQYF
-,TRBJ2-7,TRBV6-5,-,TGTGCCAGCAGTTACTCGGGCGGGGAATCCTACGAGCAGTACTTC,CASSYSGGESYEQYF
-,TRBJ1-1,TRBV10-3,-,TGTGCCATCAGGCCCCCACAGGTCACTGAAGCTTTCTTT,CAIRPPQVTEAFF
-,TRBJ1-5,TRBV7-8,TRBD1,TGTGCCAGCAGCTTAAGGACAGGGGGCAATCAGCCCCAGCATTTT,CASSLRTGGNQPQHF